A selection of T cell receptor beta chains follows, all from one sample in a study of cytotoxic CD8 clonotypes in ibrutinib-treated CLL. Clones were sequenced by immunoSEQ multiplex PCR, and TCRdb holds only the in-frame ones, with some missing. The sample lists around 140,000 clones, around 77% occurring once. The starting material was PBMCs, obtained after 12 months of ibrutinib treatment. These receptors all stem from a human donor with chronic lymphocytic leukemia. Each CDR3 is given with its conserved first and last residue. The order of the fields is V gene, J gene, CDR3 protein.

>TRBV5-1|TRBJ1-1
CASSLADVGVNTEAFF
>TRBV19|TRBJ2-7
CASSIVTTREQYF
>TRBV4-1|TRBJ2-3
CASSPISVLATDTQYF
>TRBV7-2|TRBJ1-1
CASSSRVGTEAFF
>TRBV11-2|TRBJ2-3
CASSFPMEGQNTDTQYF
>TRBV28|TRBJ2-7
CASSPTPQSSYEQYF
>TRBV5-1|TRBJ2-3
CASSIGTGSTDTQYF
>TRBV6-4|TRBJ1-1
CASSGGEATEAFF
>TRBV7-9|TRBJ1-5
CASSLGTFSNQPQHF
>TRBV6-5|TRBJ2-5
CASSPVDSQETQYF
>TRBV19|TRBJ1-5
CASSIVRGGNQPQHF
>TRBV7-2|TRBJ2-7
CASRPGTRLLNEQYF
>TRBV4-2|TRBJ1-5
CASSPTGSNQPQHF
>TRBV12-5|TRBJ1-1
CASGLVLGGNTEAFF
>TRBV5-1|TRBJ1-1
CASSLVSSGEAFF
>TRBV19|TRBJ2-7
CASSTTGGSYEQYF
>TRBV27|TRBJ2-7
CASSFDSSYEQYF
>TRBV6-6|TRBJ2-7
CASGTGTYLEQYF
>TRBV27|TRBJ2-7
CASSWTSPGDEQYF
>TRBV5-1|TRBJ1-3
CASSFFGGQGAAGNTIYF
>TRBV27|TRBJ2-7
CASRSLAGGTYEQYF
>TRBV30|TRBJ1-1
CAWSEGMQNTEAFF
>TRBV30|TRBJ2-5
CAWLSETQYF
>TRBV5-3|TRBJ2-7
CARSLAGQGTLLAGCEQYF
>TRBV29-1|TRBJ1-2
CSVARGGYGYTF
>TRBV5-8|TRBJ2-3
CASRPAGNTDTQYF
>TRBV9|TRBJ2-5
CASSPGLAWETQYF
>TRBV5-6|TRBJ2-3
CASSPRPREADTQYF
>TRBV5-1|TRBJ2-2
CASSLTTLGELFF
>TRBV5-1|TRBJ1-5
CASSLWGGKDQPQHF
>TRBV28|TRBJ1-2
CASGGDRAGYTF
>TRBV13|TRBJ1-2
CASSTIDRGNYGYTF
>TRBV28|TRBJ1-2
CATTGRMNYGYTF
>TRBV28|TRBJ1-2
CASRADRSNGYTF
>TRBV1|TRBJ1-2
CTSSHPGGTGYTF
>TRBV30|TRBJ2-7
CAWSIQGYEQYF
>TRBV2|TRBJ2-2
CASSEGPGELFF
>TRBV10-3|TRBJ2-7
CAIREWDRGAYEQYF
>TRBV5-1|TRBJ2-1
CASSGGLAGYNEQFF
>TRBV9|TRBJ1-2
CASSVGNYGYTF
>TRBV6-1|TRBJ1-5
CASGQGAYSNQPQHF
>TRBV2|TRBJ2-6
CASSEFGGRSGANVLTF
>TRBV19|TRBJ2-3
CASSMARGQDTQYF
>TRBV28|TRBJ1-5
CASGGGGTSNQPQHF
>TRBV25-1|TRBJ2-1
CASSLGGTSGRGYEQFF
>TRBV9|TRBJ2-3
CASSVADTQYF
>TRBV6-5|TRBJ2-7
CASRGRPSSSYEQYF
>TRBV5-6|TRBJ2-3
CASSPLERIADTQYF
>TRBV4-3|TRBJ2-6
CASSRNLVSGANVLTF
>TRBV7-9|TRBJ2-7
CASINWGHSPRSYEQYF